This T cell receptor (beta chain) was obtained from a study of T-cell reconstitution after alpha-beta-depleted transplantation in children. Preparing the TCRbeta library involved the use of unique molecular identifiers. In TCRdb, the PCR reads were re-called with MiXCR into one record per CDR3 protein. The sample yields about 230,000 distinct CDR3 sequences, roughly 9% seen once. The V gene end was trimmed by 4 bases and the J gene end by 5 bases; junction bases not matched to a gene: 11. CDR3 length: 16 amino acids. The germline gives CDR1 SGHRS, CDR2 YFSETQ. This sample comprised PBMCs from the stem cell graft donor, obtained from the stem cell graft. The receptor comes from a human donor who donated a stem cell graft to a child with acute lymphoblastic leukemia. This chain uses TRBV5-1 with TRBJ1-1; 10 bases are shared with TRBD1. The CDR3 region is CASSPRQGAIGTEAFF. CDR3 nucleotide sequence: TGCGCCAGCAGCCCCCGACAGGGGGCGATTGGGACTGAAGCTTTCTTT.